The clone carrying this T cell receptor beta chain was seen more than once but under ten times. Isolated RNA was reverse transcribed in full, so expressed TCRB transcripts were sequenced. Generated by immunoSEQ multiplex PCR, the TCRdb table keeps only in-frame clones and is missing some. The sample lists 300,000 to 350,000 clones; approximately 8.2% were seen once. The sample comes from a study of beta chain features in type 1 diabetes. The CDR3 is made up of 16 amino acids. Germline values: CDR1 LNHDA, CDR2 SQIVND (reference sequence). Trimming pared 3 bases from V and 0 bases from J, leaving 9 bases between.

Material: central memory CD4+ T cells from blood. The TCR comes from a woman aged 18 to 35 in good health. The chain is built from TRBV19 and TRBJ2-6, with a weak D call TRBD2 (5 bases). Here the CDR3 reads CASSIPRDSGANVLTF. The CDR3 region has the DNA TGTGCCAGTAGTATTCCCCGGGACTCTGGGGCCAACGTCCTGACTTTC.